These 27 T cell receptor beta chains originate from one sample sequenced in a study of blood T cell repertoires in COVID-19. Measured with immunoSEQ multiplex PCR; TCRdb has only the in-frame clones, and not every one. The data show about 250,000 clones, around 90% seen once. Sequencing used peripheral blood. Receptor source: an older woman with COVID-19, enrolled during active disease.

The V and J genes are TRBV6-2 or TRBV6-3 and TRBJ1-2; a weak D match, TRBD1 (6 bases). The CDR3 is 16 amino acids. Trimming left V 4 bases short and J 4 bases short, with 19 bases between. Per germline, CDR1 MNHEY and CDR2 SVGEGT. Here the CDR3 DNA reads TGTGCCAGCAGTTCCCCTCCGGGACATATTTCCTATGGCTACACCTTC. Its translation is CASSSPPGHISYGYTF.

J is TRBJ2-7 and V is TRBV6-2 or TRBV6-3, with a weak D call TRBD2 (6 bases). Germline CDR1 reads MNHEY; CDR2 reads SVGEGT. The CDR3 has 15 amino acids. Trimming removed 6 bases from V and 0 bases from J, with 15 bases in between. CDR3 region: CASSPSLANSYEQYF. For the CDR3, the DNA is TGTGCCAGCAGCCCCTCCCTAGCGAACTCCTACGAGCAGTACTTC.

The chain combines TRBV11-3 with TRBJ2-1, with D maybe TRBD1 (5 bases). The germline gives CDR1 SGHNT, CDR2 YENEEA. This CDR3 region has 17 residues. Trimming pared 1 base from V and 9 bases from J, leaving 22 bases between. The CDR3 coding sequence is TGTGCCAGCAGCTTAGGTCTAGGGGTGGGGAAGGGTGGTGAGCAGTTCTTC. Translated, it gives CASSLGLGVGKGGEQFF.

The chain links TRBV7-9 to TRBJ1-3; the match to TRBD1 covers 7 bases. CDR1 and CDR2 (germline): SEHNR, FQNEAQ (reference sequence). J was trimmed by 4 bases and V by 10 bases; bases with no gene match: 7. CDR3 size: 13 residues. The CDR3 DNA sequence: TGTGCCACCTCGACAGGGAGGGGAAACACCATATATTTT. Encoded protein: CATSTGRGNTIYF.

V is TRBV6-5 and J is TRBJ2-1, with 7 bases aligning to TRBD1. The ends lost 3 bases at V and 3 bases at J; junction bases unmatched: 5. Germline V gene data show CDR1 as MNHEY and CDR2 as SVGAGI. This CDR3 has 15 residues. The CDR3 sequence is CASSYTGTDYNEQFF. The CDR3 DNA sequence: TGTGCCAGCAGTTATACCGGGACAGACTACAATGAGCAGTTCTTC.

V usage is TRBV9 and J usage is TRBJ2-5; 8 bases are a match to TRBD1. V lost 0 bases and J lost 4; bases outside the gene matches: 8. The CDR3 loop spans 16 amino acids. The germline V gene encodes CDR1 SGDLS and CDR2 YYNGEE. CDR3 in DNA: TGTGCCAGCAGCGTAGCCCAGGGACAGGCCCTAGAGACCCAGTACTTC. It specifies CASSVAQGQALETQYF.

This clone appeared a few times. This chain uses TRBV4-3 with TRBJ1-1; the D is unclear. Per the germline V gene, CDR1 is LGHNA and CDR2 is YSLEER. CDR3 size: 15 residues. The ends were cut back, 1 base at V and 1 base at J, with 10 bases in the middle. The CDR3 DNA reads TGCGCCAGCAGCCAAGGTCCCACCAGGAACACTGAAGCTTTCTTT. It yields the protein CASSQGPTRNTEAFF.

The rearrangement joins TRBV5-1 to TRBJ2-6; 8 positions match TRBD2. J was trimmed by 3 bases and V by 1 base; bases with no gene match: 12. Germline V CDR1 and CDR2: SGHRS, YFSETQ. This CDR3 spans 19 amino acids. The CDR3 sequence is CASSLILAGIIGGANVLTF. The CDR3 DNA follows: TGCGCCAGCAGCTTGATTTTAGCGGGGATCATCGGTGGGGCCAACGTCCTGACTTTC.

The CDR3 DNA reads as TGTGCCAGCAGCCCTTCGATCCCGGACAGAGCCGGGGAGCTGTTTTTT. This sequence encodes CASSPSIPDRAGELFF. The chain combines TRBV7-2 with TRBJ2-2; D might be TRBD1 (6 bases). The length of the CDR3 is 16 residues. The V end was cut by 5 bases, the J end by 6 bases, with 19 bases between. Germline V gene lookup returns CDR1 SGHTA and CDR2 FQGNSA.

This chain links TRBV5-1 with TRBJ2-2, with a tentative D call TRBD2 (5 bases). The V gene's germline CDR1 is SGHRS and CDR2 YFSETQ. V was cut by 0 bases and J by 4 bases, with 10 bases left in between. The CDR3 runs 15 residues. DNA for the CDR3: TGCGCCAGCAGCTTGGAACTCGCGGGCACCGGGGAGCTGTTTTTT. Residues: CASSLELAGTGELFF.

J is TRBJ1-4 and V is TRBV19, with 7 bases identical to TRBD1. This CDR3 is 15 amino acids long. The germline CDR1 and CDR2 sequences are LNHDA and SQIVND (reference sequence). The trim removed 6 bases at V and 3 bases at J, leaving 7 bases unmatched. In DNA form, the CDR3 reads TGTGCCAGTAGGCTTTACGGGACAGCTAATGAAAAACTGTTTTTT. As protein: CASRLYGTANEKLFF.

To note about this clone: Other DNA sequences of this sample code for an identical CDR3. The rearrangement links TRBV6-5 to TRBJ1-1; no clear D. The CDR3 covers 13 residues. Germline V CDR1 and CDR2: MNHEY, SVGAGI. Deletions cut 5 bases from V and 2 bases from J, with 9 bases between. CDR3 coding DNA: TGTGCCAGCAGTCCGCGGGTAAACACTGAAGCTTTCTTT. Translated: CASSPRVNTEAFF.

This clone appeared once. This chain links TRBV25-1 with TRBJ2-3; 9 bases agree with TRBD2. The trim removed 6 bases at V and 1 base at J, leaving 5 bases unmatched. The CDR3 covers 15 residues. Per the germline V gene, CDR1 is MGHDK and CDR2 is SYGVNS. The CDR3 loop is CASRSSGGRTDTQYF. The CDR3 DNA sequence: TGTGCCAGCAGAAGCAGCGGGGGGCGCACAGATACGCAGTATTTT.

V is TRBV4-3 and J is TRBJ1-2; D gene unclear. The V gene's germline CDR1 is LGHNA and CDR2 YSLEER. Trimming removed 0 bases at V and 6 bases at J, with 8 bases between. This CDR3 is built from 13 residues. The CDR3: CASSQDRRDGYTF. The CDR3 region has the DNA TGCGCCAGCAGCCAAGACCGTCGGGATGGCTACACCTTC.

This clone has a handful of counts. The chain links TRBV18 to TRBJ1-1; 8 bases line up with TRBD1. The trim removed 4 bases at V and 0 bases at J, leaving 4 bases unmatched. Germline CDR1 and CDR2: KGHSH and LQKENI. CDR3 size: 15 residues. In DNA form, the CDR3 reads TGTGCCAGCTCACGAGACAGGGGCTTGAACACTGAAGCTTTCTTT. This gives the protein CASSRDRGLNTEAFF.

The rearrangement links TRBV10-3 to TRBJ1-2; D possibly corresponds to TRBD1 (5 bases). The CDR3 consists of 15 residues. From germline, CDR1 is ENHRY and CDR2 SYGVKD. V lost 4 bases, J lost 8 bases, and 20 bases lay in between. This CDR3 reads CAISGGGLWMQGYTF. The CDR3 nucleotides are TGTGCCATCAGTGGGGGGGGATTGTGGATGCAGGGCTACACCTTC.

J is TRBJ2-1 and V is TRBV19; D uncertain. Trimming removed 3 bases from V and 12 bases from J, with 12 bases in between. This CDR3 contains 12 residues. The germline CDR1 and CDR2 sequences are LNHDA and SQIVND (reference sequence). The CDR3 sequence is CASSIERSPQFF. The CDR3 nucleotides read TGTGCCAGTAGTATTGAGAGAAGTCCGCAGTTCTTC.

The rearrangement links TRBV5-1 to TRBJ1-1; 8 bases are shared with TRBD1. The CDR3 loop spans 17 amino acids. V gave up 3 bases and J gave up 2 bases; unmatched junction bases: 12. The germline gives CDR1 SGHRS, CDR2 YFSETQ. CDR3 DNA sequence: TGCGCCAGCAGCTCCCTTTGGACAGGGACCTTTAACACTGAAGCTTTCTTT. Translating gives CASSSLWTGTFNTEAFF.

In its sample, this clone was seen a few times. This chain uses TRBV9 with TRBJ2-2; 8 positions match TRBD2. Trimming removed 4 bases from V and 5 bases from J; junction bases left unmatched: 7. Per germline, CDR1 SGDLS and CDR2 YYNGEE. This CDR3 spans 15 amino acids. In nucleotides, the CDR3 is TGTGCCAGCAGCCTTAGCGGGGCCCGAACCGGGGAGCTGTTTTTT. As protein: CASSLSGARTGELFF.

The J gene is TRBJ1-1, the V gene TRBV9, with unresolved D. V lost 4 bases to trimming and J lost 0 bases, with 10 bases between them. CDR3 length: 14 residues. Germline V gives CDR1 SGDLS, CDR2 YYNGEE. CDR3 amino acids: CASSYLGVNTEAFF. The DNA of the CDR3 is TGTGCCAGCAGCTATCTAGGCGTGAACACTGAAGCTTTCTTT.

The V call is TRBV25-1, the J call TRBJ1-6, with TRBD1 matching 9 bases. Germline V CDR1 and CDR2: MGHDK, SYGVNS. After removal of 8 bases from V and 8 bases from J, the junction contained 10 bases not matched to a gene. The CDR3 is 15 amino acids. CDR3 protein: CASRQGQGPYSPLHF. DNA of the CDR3: TGTGCCAGCCGTCAGGGACAGGGCCCTTATTCACCCCTCCACTTT. Full variable domain (outside the CDR3, taken from reference TRBV25-1 and TRBJ1-6): EADIYQTPRYLVIGTGKKITLECSQTMGHDKMYWYQQDPGMELHLIHYSYGVNSTEKGDLSSESTVSRIRTEHFPLTLESARPSHTSQYLCASRQGQGPYSPLHFGNGTRLTVT.

The CDR3 bases are TGTGCCAGCAGCTTGGGGGCGCGGGACACTGAAGCTTTCTTT. It yields the protein CASSLGARDTEAFF. The chain uses TRBV5-6 and TRBJ1-1; no clear D. This CDR3 region has 14 residues. With 0 bases removed from V and 3 bases from J, the gap between germline ends came to 9 bases. From germline, CDR1 is SGHDT and CDR2 YYEEEE.

This clone was seen a few times. The chain combines TRBV2 with TRBJ1-5; 9 bases match TRBD1. Losses at the gene ends were 4 bases for V and 1 base for J; bases not matched to a gene: 8. CDR3 length equals 17 residues. CDR1 is SNHLY, CDR2 FYNNEI, per germline. CDR3 in DNA: TGTGCCAGCAGTGTAGGAGTGACAGGGGGGAGCAATCAGCCCCAGCATTTT. Translating gives CASSVGVTGGSNQPQHF. Supplemented by reference TRBV2 and TRBJ1-5, the full variable domain reads EPEVTQTPSHQVTQMGQEVILRCVPISNHLYFYWYRQILGQKVEFLVSFYNNEISEKSEIFDDQFSVERPDGSNFTLKIRSTKLEDSAMYFCASSVGVTGGSNQPQHFGDGTRLSIL.

This clone showed up just once. This same CDR3 is encoded by further DNA sequences in the sample. The genes are TRBV7-2 and TRBJ1-4; D gene unclear. The CDR3 runs to 15 residues. Looked up from germline, CDR1 is SGHTA and CDR2 is FQGNSA. V was shortened by 1 base and J by 0 bases, with 6 bases between the two germline ends. The CDR3 DNA reads as TGTGCCAGCAGCTTAGACCGCGCAACTAATGAAAAACTGTTTTTT. Protein product: CASSLDRATNEKLFF.

The J gene is TRBJ2-4, the V gene TRBV4-3; the D is unclear. This CDR3 region has 16 residues. V lost 1 base, J lost 8 bases, and 18 bases lay in between. Germline V gene data show CDR1 as LGHNA and CDR2 as YSLEER. The CDR3 DNA is TGCGCCAGCAGCCAAGTCCCCGGGTACGAAGGAGACATTCAGTACTTC. Its protein product is CASSQVPGYEGDIQYF.

The rearrangement links TRBV7-3 to TRBJ2-3; TRBD2 agrees at 7 bases. Germline V gene data show CDR1 as SGHTA and CDR2 as FQGTGA. V trimming: 5 bases; J trimming: 4 bases; junction bases outside the gene matches: 12. CDR3 length: 16 residues. CDR3 DNA: TGTGCCAGCAGCCCAAGGGCGGGGGTCTTCGCAGATACGCAGTATTTT. It encodes CASSPRAGVFADTQYF.

The chain uses TRBV2 and TRBJ1-2, with no clear D. Looked up from germline, CDR1 is SNHLY and CDR2 is FYNNEI. Deletions cut 4 bases from V and 5 bases from J, with 8 bases between. CDR3 size: 12 residues. CDR3 in DNA: TGTGCCAGCAGTGCCCAGGAATATGGCTACACCTTC. Translation gives CASSAQEYGYTF.